The rows below give T cell receptor beta chains drawn from one sample of a study of T cell responses to AZD1222 COVID-19 vaccine. Profiled with immunoSEQ multiplex PCR; TCRdb holds only in-frame clones, not every one. The sample shows 100,000 or so clones, 70% to 90% of them seen only once. Material: peripheral blood, obtained 28 days after the second AZD1222 dose. The origin of the receptors is an adult who received the AZD1222 COVID-19 vaccine. Each CDR3 is given with its conserved first and last residue. D genes are given only for firm matches. Size is stated for part of the rows, as once, few or many counts, or as a class when the clone is expanded.

TRBJ1-5,.,TRBV6-5,.,TGTGCCAGCAGTTACAGATGTACCGACGAGGGTCAGCCCCAGCATTTT,CASSYRCTDEGQPQHF
TRBJ1-6,many,TRBV11-2,.,TGTGCCAGCAGCTTACTGAGTTCACCCCTCCACTTT,CASSLLSSPLHF
TRBJ1-2,.,TRBV7-6,.,TGTGCCAGCAGCTTAGTAGGGCCAGGGACCAGCTATGGCTACACCTTC,CASSLVGPGTSYGYTF
TRBJ2-5,.,TRBV15,TRBD1,TGTGCCACCAGCAGAGGTCAGGGGGACGGTGAGACCCAGTACTTC,CATSRGQGDGETQYF
TRBJ2-7,.,TRBV12-3/TRBV12-4,.,TGTGCCAGCACCTCCACCTACGAGCAGTACTTC,CASTSTYEQYF
TRBJ2-3,.,TRBV7-3,.,TGTGCCAGCAGCTTACAAGCGACAAGCACAGATACGCAGTATTTT,CASSLQATSTDTQYF
TRBJ2-1,.,TRBV18,.,TGTGCCAGCTCACCACCGAGCGTTTATGAGCAGTTCTTC,CASSPPSVYEQFF
TRBJ1-5,.,TRBV5-1,.,TGCGCCAGCAGCTTGGACAGCCTGGAGGGAGCCCAGCATTTT,CASSLDSLEGAQHF
TRBJ2-7,.,TRBV6-5,.,TGTGCCAGCAGGGCTCCCCCAATCTACGAGCAGTACTTC,CASRAPPIYEQYF
TRBJ1-3,.,TRBV10-3,.,TGTGCCATCAGTGCAGGGGAATCCGGAAACACCATATATTTT,CAISAGESGNTIYF
TRBJ1-1,.,TRBV6-1,.,TGTGCCAGCAGTGAAAAAGGGGGTCTGACTGAAGCTTTCTTT,CASSEKGGLTEAFF
TRBJ2-7,few,TRBV24-1,.,TGTGCCACCAGTGACCGTACAGGATTCGAGCAGTACTTC,CATSDRTGFEQYF
TRBJ1-1,.,TRBV10-3,.,TGTGCCATCAGTGGTGCGGAATTCACTGAAGCTTTCTTT,CAISGAEFTEAFF
TRBJ2-3,.,TRBV7-3,TRBD2,TGTGCCAGCAGTTCGGGACTAGCTACAGATACGCAGTATTTT,CASSSGLATDTQYF
TRBJ1-5,once,TRBV12-3/TRBV12-4,.,TGTGCCAGCACCCGACAGAGCAATCAGCCCCAGCATTTT,CASTRQSNQPQHF
TRBJ1-1,.,TRBV7-9,.,TGTGCCAGCGTAACGGACAGTTCATTCGCTGAAGCTTTCTTT,CASVTDSSFAEAFF
TRBJ1-1,.,TRBV6-2/TRBV6-3,TRBD1,TGTGCCAGCAGTTACCCGGGACAGGGGGCCTTTACTGAAGCTTTCTTT,CASSYPGQGAFTEAFF
TRBJ2-2,.,TRBV5-4,.,TGTGCCAGCAGCTTAGTTGGACTCCACACCGGGGAGCTGTTTTTT,CASSLVGLHTGELFF
TRBJ2-1,.,TRBV27,TRBD2,TGTGCCAGCAGTATACTAGCGGGCATACCCAATGAGCAGTTCTTC,CASSILAGIPNEQFF
TRBJ1-2,.,TRBV28,.,TGTGCCAGCAGTTCCCGGGAGTATGACTATGGCTACACCTTC,CASSSREYDYGYTF
TRBJ2-1,.,TRBV30,TRBD2,TGTGCCTGGATCCGACTAGCGGGGAATGAGCAGTTCTTC,CAWIRLAGNEQFF
TRBJ2-2,.,TRBV12-3/TRBV12-4,.,TGTGCCAGCAACGATTTGTCCGGGGAGCTGTTTTTT,CASNDLSGELFF
TRBJ1-2,once,TRBV27,.,TGTGCCAGCAGTTTACAGGGAAATGGCTACACCTTC,CASSLQGNGYTF
TRBJ1-1,.,TRBV7-2,TRBD1,TGTGCCAGCAGCTCGGACAGGGGGACTGAAGCTTTCTTT,CASSSDRGTEAFF
TRBJ2-3,.,TRBV30,TRBD1,TGTGCCTGGAATCCGGGACAGGGTCGCCGTGGCACAGATACGCAGTATTTT,CAWNPGQGRRGTDTQYF
TRBJ2-3,.,TRBV24-1,TRBD1,TGTGCCACCAGTGCCAGGGGGACAGGGGGCACAGATACGCAGTATTTT,CATSARGTGGTDTQYF
TRBJ1-4,.,TRBV6-5,.,TGTGCCAGTTCGGTCGGGAGGGCAACTAATGAAAAACTGTTTTTT,CASSVGRATNEKLFF
TRBJ1-4,.,TRBV5-6,.,TGTGCCAGCAGCTTCGCAGGGCTCTTGGGTAATGAAAAACTGTTTTTT,CASSFAGLLGNEKLFF
TRBJ1-1,.,TRBV5-5,TRBD1,TGTGCCAGCAGCTTGGTTTTTTCGGGACAGGGGAGGGACGCTTTCTTT,CASSLVFSGQGRDAFF
TRBJ1-5,few,TRBV7-7,.,TGTGCTAGCAGTCTAGGCAGGGATCAGCCCCAGCATTTT,CASSLGRDQPQHF
TRBJ1-5,.,TRBV6-1,.,TGTGCCAGCAGTGAAGCGTATCAGCCCCAGCATTTT,CASSEAYQPQHF
TRBJ2-7,.,TRBV4-3,.,TGCGCCAGCAGCACCCGGGACCCACCCTACGAGCAGTACTTC,CASSTRDPPYEQYF
TRBJ2-3,.,TRBV27,.,TGTGCCAGCAGTTTAGCAGGGTTGACAGATACGCAGTATTTT,CASSLAGLTDTQYF
TRBJ1-4,.,TRBV5-1,TRBD1,TGCGCCAGCAGCTTGGTTAGAGGGGGCATTCCATCTGATGAAAAACTGTTTTTT,CASSLVRGGIPSDEKLFF
TRBJ2-3,.,TRBV5-1,TRBD2,TGCGCCAGCAGATTTTCCCGACTAGCGGGAGAGGAAGATACGCAGTATTTT,CASRFSRLAGEEDTQYF
TRBJ2-2,.,TRBV7-9,TRBD2,TGTGCCAGCAGGATCGGGACTAGCGGGAGCACCGGGGAGCTGTTTTTT,CASRIGTSGSTGELFF
TRBJ1-2,few,TRBV23-1,.,TGCGCCAGCAGTCAATCGGAGGGAGCTAACTATGGCTACACCTTC,CASSQSEGANYGYTF
TRBJ1-1,few,TRBV3-1/TRBV3-2,TRBD1,TGTGCCAGCAGCCGGGGACAGGGGGGCACTGAAGCTTTCTTT,CASSRGQGGTEAFF
TRBJ2-3,.,TRBV2,TRBD2,TGTGCCAGCAGCCGGAGCGGGAGGACAGATACGCAGTATTTT,CASSRSGRTDTQYF
TRBJ2-1,.,TRBV30,TRBD1,TGTGCCTGGAGTAGGGGGGGGACAGGGCCCAATGAGCAGTTCTTC,CAWSRGGTGPNEQFF
TRBJ2-1,.,TRBV27,TRBD2,TGTGCCAGCAGTCCTATCGGCCTAGCGGATTACTACAATGAGCAGTTCTTC,CASSPIGLADYYNEQFF
TRBJ1-6,.,TRBV19,TRBD1,TGTGCCAGTACGGACAGGGGGAATTCACCCCTCCACTTT,CASTDRGNSPLHF